This is a list of T cell receptor beta chains from one sample in a study of human T cells and chemical hapten exposure. TCRdb reanalysed the RACE reads using MiXCR and keeps one entry per CDR3 protein. This sample yields under 450,000 distinct CDR3 sequences, of which over 6% are seen a single time; 4.5% to 6% belongs to the top ten. The source material was whole blood, sampled in connection with sensitization to the hapten diphenylcyclopropenone (DPC). The source of these receptors is a woman aged 18-29 years with alopecia areata. Some clones in this sample may be carry-over from other donors' samples. The conserved cysteine and the conserved F or W are not part of the CDR3 here. Size values are once, few and many counts, or a class for expanded clones, and some rows have none.

TRBV20-1	TRBJ1-6	many	SAVDGTFSPWNSPLH
TRBV12-3/TRBV12-4	TRBJ2-1	many	ASSLDLPSAGGRVGYNEQF
TRBV21-1	TRBJ1-3	many	ASSKETVERGNTIY
TRBV16	TRBJ1-1	few	ASSHFQGKDTEAF
TRBV6-5	TRBJ2-5	.	ASRPGLAGSGQETQY
TRBV7-8	TRBJ1-2	many	ASSQVTGTAFYGYT
TRBV4-2	TRBJ2-2	few	ASSQALSRVTGELF
TRBV10-3	TRBJ1-4	many	AISVDIGINEKLF
TRBV3-1	TRBJ1-2	few	ASSQDSLGTNYGYT
TRBV5-1	TRBJ1-5	many	ASSRRQPQH
TRBV6-1	TRBJ1-5	few	ASSARGGNQPQH
TRBV7-2	TRBJ1-5	many	ASSPFLVDQPQH